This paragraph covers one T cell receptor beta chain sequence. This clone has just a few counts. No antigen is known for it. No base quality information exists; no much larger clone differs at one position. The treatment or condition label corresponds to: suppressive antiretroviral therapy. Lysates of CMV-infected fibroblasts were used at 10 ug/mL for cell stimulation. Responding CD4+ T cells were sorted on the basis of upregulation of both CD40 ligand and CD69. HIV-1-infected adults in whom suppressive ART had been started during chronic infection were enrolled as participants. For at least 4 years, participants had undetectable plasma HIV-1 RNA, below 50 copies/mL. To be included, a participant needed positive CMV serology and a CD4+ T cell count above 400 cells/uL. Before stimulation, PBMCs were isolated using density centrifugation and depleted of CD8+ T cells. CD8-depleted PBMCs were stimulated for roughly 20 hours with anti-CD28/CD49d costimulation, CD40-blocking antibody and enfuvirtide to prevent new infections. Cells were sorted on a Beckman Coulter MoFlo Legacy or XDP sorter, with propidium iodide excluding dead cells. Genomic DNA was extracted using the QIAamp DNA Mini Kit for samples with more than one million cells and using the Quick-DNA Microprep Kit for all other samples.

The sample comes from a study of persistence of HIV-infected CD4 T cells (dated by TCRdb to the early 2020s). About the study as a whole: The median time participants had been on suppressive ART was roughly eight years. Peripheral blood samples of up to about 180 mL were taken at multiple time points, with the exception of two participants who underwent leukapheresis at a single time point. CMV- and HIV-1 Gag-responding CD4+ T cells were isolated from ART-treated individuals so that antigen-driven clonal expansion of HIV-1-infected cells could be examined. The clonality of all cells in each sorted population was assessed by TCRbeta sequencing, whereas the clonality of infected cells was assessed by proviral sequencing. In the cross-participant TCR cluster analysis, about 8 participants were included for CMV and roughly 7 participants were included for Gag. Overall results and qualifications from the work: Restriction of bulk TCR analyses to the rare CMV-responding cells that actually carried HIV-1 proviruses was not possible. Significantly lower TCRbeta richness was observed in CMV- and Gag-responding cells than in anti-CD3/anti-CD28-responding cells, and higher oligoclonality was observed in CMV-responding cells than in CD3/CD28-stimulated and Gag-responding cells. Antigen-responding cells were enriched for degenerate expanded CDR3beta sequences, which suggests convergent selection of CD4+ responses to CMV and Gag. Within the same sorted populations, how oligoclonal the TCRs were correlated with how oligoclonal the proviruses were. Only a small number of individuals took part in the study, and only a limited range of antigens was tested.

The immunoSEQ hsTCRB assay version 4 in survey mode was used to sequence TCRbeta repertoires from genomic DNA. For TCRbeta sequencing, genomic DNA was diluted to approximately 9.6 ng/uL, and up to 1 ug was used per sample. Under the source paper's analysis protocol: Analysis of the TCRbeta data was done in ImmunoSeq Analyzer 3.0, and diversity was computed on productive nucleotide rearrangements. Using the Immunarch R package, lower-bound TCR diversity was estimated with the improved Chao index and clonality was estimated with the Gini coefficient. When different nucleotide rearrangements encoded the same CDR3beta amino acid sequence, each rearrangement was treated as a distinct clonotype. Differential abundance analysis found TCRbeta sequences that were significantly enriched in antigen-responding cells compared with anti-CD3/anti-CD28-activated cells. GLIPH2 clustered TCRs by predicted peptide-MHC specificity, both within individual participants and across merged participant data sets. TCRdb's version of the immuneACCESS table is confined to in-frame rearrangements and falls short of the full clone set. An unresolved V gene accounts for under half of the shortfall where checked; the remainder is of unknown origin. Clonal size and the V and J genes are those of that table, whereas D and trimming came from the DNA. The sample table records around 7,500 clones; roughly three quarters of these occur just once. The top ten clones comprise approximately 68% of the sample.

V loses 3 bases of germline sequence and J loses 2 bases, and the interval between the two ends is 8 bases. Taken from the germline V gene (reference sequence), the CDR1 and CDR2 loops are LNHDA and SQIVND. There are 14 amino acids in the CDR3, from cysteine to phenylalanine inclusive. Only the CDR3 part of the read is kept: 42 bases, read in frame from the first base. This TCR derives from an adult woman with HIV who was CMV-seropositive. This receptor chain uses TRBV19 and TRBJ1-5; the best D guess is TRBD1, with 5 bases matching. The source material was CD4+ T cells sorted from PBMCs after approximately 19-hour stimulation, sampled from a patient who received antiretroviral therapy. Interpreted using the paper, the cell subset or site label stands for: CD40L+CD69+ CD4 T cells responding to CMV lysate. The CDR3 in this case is CASSMVGGNQPQHF. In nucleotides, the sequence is TGTGCCAGTAGTATGGTGGGGGGCAATCAGCCCCAGCATTTT.